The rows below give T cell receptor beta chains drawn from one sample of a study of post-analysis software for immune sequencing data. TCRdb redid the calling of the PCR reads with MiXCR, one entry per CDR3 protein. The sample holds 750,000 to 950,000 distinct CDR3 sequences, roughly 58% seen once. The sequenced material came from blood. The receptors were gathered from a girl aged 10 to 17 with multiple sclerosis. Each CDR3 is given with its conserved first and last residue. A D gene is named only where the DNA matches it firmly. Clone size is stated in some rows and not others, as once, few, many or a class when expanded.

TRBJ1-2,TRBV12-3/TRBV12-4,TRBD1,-,CASRRQGGHGYTF,TGTGCCAGCAGACGACAGGGCGGTCATGGCTACACCTTC
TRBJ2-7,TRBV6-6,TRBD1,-,CASSYRRTGGLIYEQYF,TGTGCCAGCAGTTACCGTAGGACAGGGGGGCTGATATACGAGCAGTACTTC
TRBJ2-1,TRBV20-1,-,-,CSARIAQGTNEQFF,TGCAGTGCTAGGATAGCGCAGGGGACGAATGAGCAGTTCTTC
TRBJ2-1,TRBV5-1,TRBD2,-,CASGQPGLADNEQFF,TGCGCCAGCGGCCAACCGGGACTAGCGGACAATGAGCAGTTCTTC
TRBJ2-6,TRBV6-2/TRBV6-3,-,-,CASRDRVFQREVSGANVLTF,TGTGCCAGCAGGGACAGGGTCTTCCAGCGGGAGGTATCTGGGGCCAACGTCCTGACTTTC
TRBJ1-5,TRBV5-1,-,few,CASSLAGLNQPQHF,TGCGCCAGCAGCTTGGCGGGACTTAATCAGCCCCAGCATTTT
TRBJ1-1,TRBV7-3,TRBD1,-,CASSSRDRGGTEAFF,TGTGCCAGCAGCTCCAGGGACAGGGGAGGCACTGAAGCTTTCTTT
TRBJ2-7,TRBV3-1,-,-,CASSQQIYSYEQYF,TGTGCCAGCAGCCAACAAATATACTCCTACGAGCAGTACTTC
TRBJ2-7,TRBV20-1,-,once,CSARVPSVYNEQYF,TGCAGTGCTAGAGTGCCTAGCGTATACAATGAGCAGTACTTC
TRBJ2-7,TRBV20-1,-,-,CSARSLHGSYEQYF,TGCAGTGCTAGAAGTCTACATGGCTCCTACGAGCAGTACTTC
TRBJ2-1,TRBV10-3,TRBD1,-,CAISPGTGGFNEQFF,TGTGCCATCAGCCCCGGGACAGGGGGTTTCAATGAGCAGTTCTTC
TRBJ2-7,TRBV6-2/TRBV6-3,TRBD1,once,CANSLRGNREMYEQYF,TGTGCCAACAGCCTCAGGGGGAACAGGGAGATGTACGAGCAGTACTTC
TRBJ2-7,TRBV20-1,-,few,CSATDGQTTSYEQYF,TGCAGTGCTACCGACGGACAGACGACCTCCTACGAGCAGTACTTC
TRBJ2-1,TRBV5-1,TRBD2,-,CASSSSGVSYNEQFF,TGCGCCAGCAGCTCTAGCGGGGTTTCCTACAATGAGCAGTTCTTC
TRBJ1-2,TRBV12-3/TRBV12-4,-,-,CASSFRGENGYTF,TGTGCCAGCAGTTTTAGGGGCGAAAATGGCTACACCTTC
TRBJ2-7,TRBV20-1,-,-,CSAFFPGTNEQYF,TGCAGTGCTTTTTTCCCCGGGACAAACGAGCAGTACTTC
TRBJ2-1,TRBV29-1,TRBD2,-,CSVETGTRGNNEQFF,TGCAGCGTCGAAACCGGGACTAGAGGAAACAATGAGCAGTTCTTC
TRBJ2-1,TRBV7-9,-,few,CASSLVDNEQFF,TGCGCCAGCAGCTTGGTCGACAATGAGCAGTTCTTC
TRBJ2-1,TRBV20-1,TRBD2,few,CSASSTPLLAGEQFF,TGCAGTGCTAGTTCGACGCCTCTTCTAGCGGGGGAGCAGTTCTTC
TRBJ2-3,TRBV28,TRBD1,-,CASSQRQGGDTQYF,TGTGCCAGCAGTCAAAGACAGGGGGGAGATACGCAGTATTTT
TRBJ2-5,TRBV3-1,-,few,CASSQLFSTDQETQYF,TGTGCCAGCAGCCAATTGTTTTCGACAGACCAAGAGACCCAGTACTTC
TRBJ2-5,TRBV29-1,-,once,CSVARGDNEQYF,TGCAGCGTTGCCCGGGGGGACAATGAGCAGTACTTC
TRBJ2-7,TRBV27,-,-,CASSFSDVSYEQYF,TGTGCCAGCAGTTTTTCGGACGTCTCCTACGAGCAGTACTTC
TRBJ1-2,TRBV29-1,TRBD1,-,CSADVPPGQGAYGYTF,TGCAGCGCTGACGTACCACCGGGACAGGGGGCCTATGGCTACACCTTC
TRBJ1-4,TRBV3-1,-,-,CASSQERGAPNEKLFF,TGTGCCAGCAGCCAAGAACGAGGGGCCCCTAATGAAAAACTGTTTTTT
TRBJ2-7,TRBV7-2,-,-,CASSLALKGGLGDPYEQYF,TGTGCCAGCAGCTTAGCGCTCAAGGGGGGGCTCGGGGATCCCTACGAGCAGTACTTC
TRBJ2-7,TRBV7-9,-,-,CASSPRGGTDHEQYF,TGTGCCAGCAGCCCCCGGGGCGGGACAGACCACGAGCAGTACTTC
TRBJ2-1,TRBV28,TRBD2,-,CASTKSLSSGLYNEQFF,TGTGCCAGCACCAAAAGCCTTTCTAGCGGACTCTACAATGAGCAGTTCTTC
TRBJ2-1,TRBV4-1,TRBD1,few,CASSQDPGTGPYNEQFF,TGCGCCAGCAGCCAAGATCCGGGGACAGGGCCGTACAATGAGCAGTTCTTC
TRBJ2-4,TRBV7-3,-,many,CASSLSGGEQYF,TGTGCCAGCAGCTTATCGGGTGGGGAGCAGTACTTC
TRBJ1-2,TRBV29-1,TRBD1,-,CSVAPLTGTLNYGYTF,TGCAGCGTTGCACCATTGACAGGGACCCTCAACTATGGCTACACCTTC
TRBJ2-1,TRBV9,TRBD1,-,CASSASGTAYNEQFF,TGTGCCAGCAGCGCCTCCGGGACAGCCTACAATGAGCAGTTCTTC
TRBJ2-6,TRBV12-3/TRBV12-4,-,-,CASTVGSGANVLTF,TGTGCCAGCACCGTAGGTTCTGGGGCCAACGTCCTGACTTTC
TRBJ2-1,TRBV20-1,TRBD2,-,CSAKQSSGSYNEQFF,TGCAGTGCTAAGCAGTCTAGCGGGAGTTACAATGAGCAGTTCTTC
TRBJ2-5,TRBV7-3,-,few,CASSLTGSHQETQYF,TGTGCCAGCAGCTTAACAGGCAGCCACCAAGAGACCCAGTACTTC
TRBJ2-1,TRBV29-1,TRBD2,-,CSGIAGGSGQFF,TGCAGCGGGATAGCGGGGGGATCGGGGCAGTTCTTC
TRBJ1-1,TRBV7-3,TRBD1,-,CASSPWTGQGTEAFF,TGTGCCAGCAGCCCATGGACAGGGCAGGGCACTGAAGCTTTCTTT
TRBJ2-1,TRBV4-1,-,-,CASSQTEGLYNEQFF,TGCGCCAGCAGCCAAACGGAGGGCCTCTACAATGAGCAGTTCTTC
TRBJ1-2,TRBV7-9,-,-,CASSLSAGVYGYTF,TGTGCCAGCAGCTTAAGTGCCGGGGTCTATGGCTACACCTTC
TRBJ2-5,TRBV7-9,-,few,CASSPSNQETQYF,TGTGCCAGCAGCCCTTCTAACCAAGAGACCCAGTACTTC
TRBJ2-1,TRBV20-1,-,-,CSARDNFGTPGYNEQFF,TGCAGTGCTAGAGATAACTTTGGGACTCCTGGCTACAATGAGCAGTTCTTC
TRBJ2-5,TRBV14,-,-,CASSLPVPTETQYF,TGTGCCAGCAGCCTACCCGTACCCACAGAGACCCAGTACTTC
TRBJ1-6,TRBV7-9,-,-,CASSSGMSPLHF,TGTGCCAGCAGCTCTGGGATGTCACCCCTCCACTTT
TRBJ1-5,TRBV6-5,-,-,CASRDRYGNQPQHF,TGTGCCAGCAGGGATAGGTATGGCAATCAGCCCCAGCATTTT
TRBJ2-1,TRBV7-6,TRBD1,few,CASSLAQLRRDRGGDEQFF,TGTGCCAGCAGCTTAGCCCAACTGCGCAGGGACAGGGGCGGCGATGAGCAGTTCTTC
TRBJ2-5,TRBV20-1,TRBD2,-,CSARSSGRALYF,TGCAGTGCTAGATCGAGCGGGAGGGCCCTGTACTTC
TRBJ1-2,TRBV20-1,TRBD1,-,CSAAQGASYGYTF,TGCAGTGCTGCTCAGGGGGCTAGTTATGGCTACACCTTC
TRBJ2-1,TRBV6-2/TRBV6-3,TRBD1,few,CASSYSAGQVTNEQFF,TGTGCCAGCAGTTACTCGGCGGGACAGGTAACAAATGAGCAGTTCTTC
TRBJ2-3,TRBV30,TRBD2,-,CATGTSKLKYTQYF,TGTGCCACCGGGACTAGCAAGTTGAAGTATACGCAGTATTTT
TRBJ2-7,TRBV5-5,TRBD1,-,CASSRIGGPYEQYF,TGTGCCAGCAGCCGGATAGGGGGCCCCTACGAGCAGTACTTC